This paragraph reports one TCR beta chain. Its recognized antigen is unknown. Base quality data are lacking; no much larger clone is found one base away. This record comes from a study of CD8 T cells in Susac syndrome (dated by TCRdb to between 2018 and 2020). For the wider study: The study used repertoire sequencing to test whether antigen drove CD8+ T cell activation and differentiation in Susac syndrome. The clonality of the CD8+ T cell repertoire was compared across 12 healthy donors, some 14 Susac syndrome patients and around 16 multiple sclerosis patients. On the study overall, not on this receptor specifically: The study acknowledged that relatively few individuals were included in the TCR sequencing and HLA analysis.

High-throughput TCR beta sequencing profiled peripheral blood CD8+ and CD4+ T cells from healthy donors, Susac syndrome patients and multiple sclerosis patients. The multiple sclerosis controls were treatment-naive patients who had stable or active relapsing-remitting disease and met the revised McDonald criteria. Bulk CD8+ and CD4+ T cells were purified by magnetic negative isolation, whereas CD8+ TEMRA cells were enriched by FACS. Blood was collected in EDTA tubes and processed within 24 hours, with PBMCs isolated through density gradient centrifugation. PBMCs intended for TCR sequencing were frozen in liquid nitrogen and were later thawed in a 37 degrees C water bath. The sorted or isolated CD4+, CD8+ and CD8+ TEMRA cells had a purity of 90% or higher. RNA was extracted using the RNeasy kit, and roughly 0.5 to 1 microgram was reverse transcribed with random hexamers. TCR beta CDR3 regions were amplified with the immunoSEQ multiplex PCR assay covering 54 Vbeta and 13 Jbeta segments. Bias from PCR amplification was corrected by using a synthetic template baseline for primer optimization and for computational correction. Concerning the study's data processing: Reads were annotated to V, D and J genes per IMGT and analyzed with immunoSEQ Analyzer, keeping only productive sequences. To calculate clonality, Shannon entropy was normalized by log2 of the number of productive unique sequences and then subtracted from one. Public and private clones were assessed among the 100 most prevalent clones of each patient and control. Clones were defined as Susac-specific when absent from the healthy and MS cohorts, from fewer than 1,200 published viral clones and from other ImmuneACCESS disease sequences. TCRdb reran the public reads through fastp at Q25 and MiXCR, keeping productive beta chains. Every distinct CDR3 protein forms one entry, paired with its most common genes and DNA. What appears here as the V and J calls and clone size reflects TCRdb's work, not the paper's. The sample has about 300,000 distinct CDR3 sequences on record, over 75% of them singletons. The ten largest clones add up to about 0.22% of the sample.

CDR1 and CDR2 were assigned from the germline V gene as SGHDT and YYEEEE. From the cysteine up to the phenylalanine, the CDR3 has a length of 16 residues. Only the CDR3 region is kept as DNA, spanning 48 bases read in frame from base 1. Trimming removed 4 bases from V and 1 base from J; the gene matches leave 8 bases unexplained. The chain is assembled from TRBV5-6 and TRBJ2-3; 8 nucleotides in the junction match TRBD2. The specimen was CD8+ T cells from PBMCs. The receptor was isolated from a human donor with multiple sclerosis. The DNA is TGTGCCAGCAGCCCCCTACGGCGGGAGGGCACAGATACGCAGTATTTT. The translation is CASSPLRREGTDTQYF.